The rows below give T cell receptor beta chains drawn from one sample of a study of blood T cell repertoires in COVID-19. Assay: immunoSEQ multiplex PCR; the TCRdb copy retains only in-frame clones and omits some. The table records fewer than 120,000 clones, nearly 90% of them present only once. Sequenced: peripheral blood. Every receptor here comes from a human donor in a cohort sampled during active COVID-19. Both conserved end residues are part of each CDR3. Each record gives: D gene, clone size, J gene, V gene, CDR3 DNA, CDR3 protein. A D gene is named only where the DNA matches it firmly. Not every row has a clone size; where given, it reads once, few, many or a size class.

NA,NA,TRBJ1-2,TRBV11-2,TGTGCCAGCAGCCAACCTTACATGGCCTATGGCTACACCTTC,CASSQPYMAYGYTF
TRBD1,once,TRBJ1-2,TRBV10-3,TGTGCCATCAGAGGGGGCGCCGGCAGGGATGGCTACACCTTC,CAIRGGAGRDGYTF
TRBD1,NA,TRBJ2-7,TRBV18,TGTGCCAGCTCACAACCAACGGCCATAATGAGCACAGGGGGCTTTTCTTGGTACGAGCAGTACTTC,CASSQPTAIMSTGGFSWYEQYF
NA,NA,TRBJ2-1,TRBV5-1,TGCGCCAGCAGCTCCAGCCGGGGATCCTACAATGAGCAGTTCTTC,CASSSSRGSYNEQFF
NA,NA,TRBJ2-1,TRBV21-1,TGTGCCAGCAGCGAGGGACTAGCGGGAAGGAGGTCCTACAATGAGCAGTTCTTC,CASSEGLAGRRSYNEQFF
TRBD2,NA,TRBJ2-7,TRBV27,TGTGCCAGCAGTATCGGACTAGCGGGAGCCTACGAGCAGTACTTC,CASSIGLAGAYEQYF
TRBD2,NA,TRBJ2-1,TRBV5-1,TGCGCCAGCAGATCTAGCGGGAATGAGCAGTTCTTC,CASRSSGNEQFF
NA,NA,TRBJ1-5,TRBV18,TGTGCCAGCTCAGCGGCGGAAGGTCAGCCCCAGCATTTT,CASSAAEGQPQHF
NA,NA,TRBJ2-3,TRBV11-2,TGTGCCAGCAGGCCGGGACTTCAAACAGATACGCAGTATTTT,CASRPGLQTDTQYF
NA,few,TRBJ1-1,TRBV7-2,TGTGCCAGCACCCCCTGGGAGACTGAAGCTTTCTTT,CASTPWETEAFF
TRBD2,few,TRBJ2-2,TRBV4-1,TGCGCCAGCAGCCAGTATAGCGGGAGGGGATACGGGGAGCTGTTTTTT,CASSQYSGRGYGELFF
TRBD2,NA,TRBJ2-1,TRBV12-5,TGTGCTAGTGGTCAAGCCCCGGGACTAGCGGGAATACGGGAGCAGTTCTTC,CASGQAPGLAGIREQFF
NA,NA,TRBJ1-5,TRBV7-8,TGTGCCAGCAAATTGGGGGCTGCCAATCAGCCCCAGCATTTT,CASKLGAANQPQHF
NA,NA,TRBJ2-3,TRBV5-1,TGCGCCAGCAGCTTGGGCCGGAGGGTAACAGGTAGCACAGATACGCAGTATTTT,CASSLGRRVTGSTDTQYF
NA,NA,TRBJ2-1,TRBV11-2,TGTGCCAGCAGCTTAGAGCTAGCAGAGCAGTTCTTC,CASSLELAEQFF
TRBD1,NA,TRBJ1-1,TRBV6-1,TGTGCCAGCAGTGAGACAGGGATGTTGAACACTGAAGCTTTCTTT,CASSETGMLNTEAFF
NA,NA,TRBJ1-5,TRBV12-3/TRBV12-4,TGTGCCAGCAGTTTATCAGGGGAACAGCCCCAGCATTTT,CASSLSGEQPQHF
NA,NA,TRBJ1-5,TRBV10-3,TGTGCCATCAGTGCCGCCGAGAATCAGCCCCAGCATTTT,CAISAAENQPQHF
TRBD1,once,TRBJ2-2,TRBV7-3,TGTGCCAGCAGCCCGACAGGGGCGAACACCGGGGAGCTGTTTTTT,CASSPTGANTGELFF
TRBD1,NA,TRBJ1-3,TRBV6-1,TGTGCCAGCAGTGAAAAAGGGACAGCTGGAAACACCATATATTTT,CASSEKGTAGNTIYF
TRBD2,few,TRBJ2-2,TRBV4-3,TGCGCCAGCAGCCATTCGGGACTAGCGGGAGCCGGCACCGGGGAGCTGTTTTTT,CASSHSGLAGAGTGELFF
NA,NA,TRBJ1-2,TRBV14,TGTGCCAGCAGCCAAGATTCAGAAGAGGATGGCTACACCTTC,CASSQDSEEDGYTF
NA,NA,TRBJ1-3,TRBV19,TGTGCCAGTAGTGGTATAGCCACCTCCTCTGGAAACACCATATATTTT,CASSGIATSSGNTIYF
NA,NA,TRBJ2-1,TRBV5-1,TGCGCCAGCAGCTTGCAGCCCTTGGGGCAGGTAACCGGGAATGAGCAGTTCTTC,CASSLQPLGQVTGNEQFF
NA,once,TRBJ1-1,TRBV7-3,TGTGCCAGCAGCTTAACCCCACGGACTGAAGCTTTCTTT,CASSLTPRTEAFF
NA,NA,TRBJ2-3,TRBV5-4,NA,CASSLFFGGTDTQYF
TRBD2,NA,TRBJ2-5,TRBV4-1,TGCGCCAGCAGCCAAGCATTAGCGGGGATTCAAGAGACCCAGTACTTC,CASSQALAGIQETQYF
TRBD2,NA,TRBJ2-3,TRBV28,TGTGCCAGCAGTTTATTAAGCGGGAGTGGAAATACGCAGTATTTT,CASSLLSGSGNTQYF
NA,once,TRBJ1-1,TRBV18,TGTGCCAGCTCCCCGCAGGACATCCAAAACACTGAAGCTTTCTTT,CASSPQDIQNTEAFF
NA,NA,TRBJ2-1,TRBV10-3,TGTGCCATCAGCTGGACTATGGACTCCTACAATGAGCAGTTCTTC,CAISWTMDSYNEQFF
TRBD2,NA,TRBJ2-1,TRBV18,TGTGCCAGCTCACCCAACCTAGCGGGAGGGCAGAGTGAGCAGTTCTTC,CASSPNLAGGQSEQFF
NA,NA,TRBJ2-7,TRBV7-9,TGTGCCAGCTCCCTTTCAGGGGATAAAAAGGGGGAGCAGTACTTC,CASSLSGDKKGEQYF
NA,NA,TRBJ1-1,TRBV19,TGTGCCAGTAGCAAGAAACGGGGAGCAATGAACACTGAAGCTTTCTTT,CASSKKRGAMNTEAFF
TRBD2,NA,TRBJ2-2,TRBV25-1,TGTGCCAGCAGTTCATGGGGGGGGACCGGGGAGCTGTTTTTT,CASSSWGGTGELFF
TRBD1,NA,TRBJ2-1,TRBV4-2,TGTGCCAGCAGTTCAGGACAGGGGGACTCCTACAATGAGCAGTTCTTC,CASSSGQGDSYNEQFF
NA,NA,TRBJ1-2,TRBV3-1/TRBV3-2,TGTGCCAGCAGCCAAAGGGCCGGGGTCGTTGGCTACACCTTC,CASSQRAGVVGYTF
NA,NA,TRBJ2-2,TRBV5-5,TGTGCCAGCAGCTTGTGGGGGGGCCGAAACACCGGGGAGCTGTTTTTT,CASSLWGGRNTGELFF
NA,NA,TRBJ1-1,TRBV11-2,TGTGCCAGCAGCTTAGAGCTGCGAGGTATCAAAGCTTTCTTT,CASSLELRGIKAFF
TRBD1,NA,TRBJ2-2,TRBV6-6,TGTGCCAGCAGAGGGACAGGGGACAACACCGGGGAGCTGTTTTTT,CASRGTGDNTGELFF
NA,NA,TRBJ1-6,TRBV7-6,TGTGCCAGCAGCACTCAGGGTTACTCACCCCTCCACTTT,CASSTQGYSPLHF
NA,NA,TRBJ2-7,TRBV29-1,TGCAGCGTTGAAGGGGACACCTACGAGCAGTACTTC,CSVEGDTYEQYF
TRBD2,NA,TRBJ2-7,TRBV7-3,TGTGCCAGCAGCTTAACCCCTCAGTGGGAGGGCCTTTTT,CASSLTPQWEGLF
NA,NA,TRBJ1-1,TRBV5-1,TGCGCCAGCAGTCAGCTATCCACAGGGAAGAACACTGAAGCTTTCTTT,CASSQLSTGKNTEAFF